This entry features one T cell receptor beta chain sequence. Antigen specificity is unknown. The data were taken from a study of chemoradiotherapy in HPV16-positive cancers. The study's findings and limits: Functional assays defining HPV-specific T cells used only a couple of HPV16-positive patients. Candidate HPV-specific clones and E7-related TCR motifs grew in tumor during treatment.

The CDR3 has 15 amino acids. The germline V gene has CDR1 SGDLS and CDR2 YYNGEE. Trimming removed 3 bases at V and 3 bases at J, with 13 bases between. The protocol was immunoSEQ multiplex PCR, while the TCRdb copy is restricted to in-frame clones and leaves out a portion. The sample consists of about 68,000 clones, 88% of them appearing once. The sequenced sample was blood, obtained from a patient who underwent chemoradiotherapy. The chain recombines TRBV9 with TRBJ1-3; no firm D call. The receptor was isolated from a human donor with HPV-associated anogenital cancer. CDR3 sequence reads: CASSGPGRGGNTIYF. CDR3 nucleotides: TGTGCCAGCAGCGGACCCGGGAGAGGTGGAAACACCATATATTTT.